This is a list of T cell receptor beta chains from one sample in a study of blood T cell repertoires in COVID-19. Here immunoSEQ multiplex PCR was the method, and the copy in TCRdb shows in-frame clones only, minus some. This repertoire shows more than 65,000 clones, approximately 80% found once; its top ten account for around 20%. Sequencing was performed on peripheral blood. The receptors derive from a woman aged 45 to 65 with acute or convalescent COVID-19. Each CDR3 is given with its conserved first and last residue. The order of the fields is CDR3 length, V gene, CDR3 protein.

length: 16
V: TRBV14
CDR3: CASSQGQGLLLNEQFF

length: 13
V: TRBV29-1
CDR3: CSVEGVGVVTQYF

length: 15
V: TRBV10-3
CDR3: CAISVGTVYNSPLHF

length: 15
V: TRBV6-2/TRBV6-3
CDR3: CASSDLQGRNHGYTF

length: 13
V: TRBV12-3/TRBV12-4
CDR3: CASSSFPANTIYF

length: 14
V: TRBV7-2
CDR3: CASSLRGQGVGYTF

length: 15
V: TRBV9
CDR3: CASSVVGQFGTEAFF

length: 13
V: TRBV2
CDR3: CASSRDSGNTIYF

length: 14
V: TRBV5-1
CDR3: CASNPDRGHNEQFF

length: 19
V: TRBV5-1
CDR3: CASSLGSREKRSGANVLTF

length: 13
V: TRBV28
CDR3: CASSLESTDTQYF

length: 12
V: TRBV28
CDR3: CASNQGQGAATF

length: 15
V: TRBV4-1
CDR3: CASRTSVDSNQPQHF

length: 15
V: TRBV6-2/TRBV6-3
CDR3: CASSYTRLDSYGYTF

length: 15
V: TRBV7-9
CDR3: CASSTRLVQPYEQYF

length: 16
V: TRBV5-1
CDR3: CASSLRPGLGNTEAFF

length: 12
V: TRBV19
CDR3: CASSGGSYEQYF

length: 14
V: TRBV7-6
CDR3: CASSLDDRGRGYTF

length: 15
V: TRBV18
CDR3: CASSPREATNYGYTF

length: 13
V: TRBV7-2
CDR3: CASSYPAYNEQFF